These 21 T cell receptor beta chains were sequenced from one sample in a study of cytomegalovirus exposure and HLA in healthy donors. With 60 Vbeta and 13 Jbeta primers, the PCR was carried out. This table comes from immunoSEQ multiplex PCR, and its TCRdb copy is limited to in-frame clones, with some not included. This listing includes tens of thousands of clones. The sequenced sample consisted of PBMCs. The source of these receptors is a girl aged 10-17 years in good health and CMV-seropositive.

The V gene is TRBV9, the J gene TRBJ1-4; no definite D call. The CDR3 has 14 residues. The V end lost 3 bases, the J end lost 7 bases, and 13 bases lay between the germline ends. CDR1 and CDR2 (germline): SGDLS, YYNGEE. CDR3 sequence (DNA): TGTGCCAGCAGCGAAACAACGTTTACTGAAAAACTGTTTTTT. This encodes CASSETTFTEKLFF. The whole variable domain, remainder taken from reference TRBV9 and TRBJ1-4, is DSGVTQTPKHLITATGQRVTLRCSPRSGDLSVYWYQQSLDQGLQFLIQYYNGEERAKGNILERFSAQQFPDLHSELNLSSLELGDSALYFCASSETTFTEKLFFGSGTQLSVL.

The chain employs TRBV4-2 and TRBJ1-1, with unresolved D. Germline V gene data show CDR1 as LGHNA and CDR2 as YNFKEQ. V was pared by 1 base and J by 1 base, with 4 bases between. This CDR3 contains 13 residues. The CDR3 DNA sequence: TGTGCCAGCAGCCAAGCCAGGAACACTGAAGCTTTCTTT. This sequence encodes CASSQARNTEAFF.

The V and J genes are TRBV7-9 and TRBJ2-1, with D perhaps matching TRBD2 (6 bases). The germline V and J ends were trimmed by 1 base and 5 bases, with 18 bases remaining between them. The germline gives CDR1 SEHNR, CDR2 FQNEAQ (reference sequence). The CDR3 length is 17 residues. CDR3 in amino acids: CASSLVRGLIQNNEQFF. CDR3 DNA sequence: TGTGCCAGCAGCTTAGTTCGGGGACTTATCCAAAACAATGAGCAGTTCTTC. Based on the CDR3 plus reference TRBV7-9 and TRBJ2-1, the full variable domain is DTGVSQNPRHKITKRGQNVTFRCDPISEHNRLYWYRQTLGQGPEFLTYFQNEAQLEKSRLLSDRFSAERPKGSFSTLEIQRTEQGDSAMYLCASSLVRGLIQNNEQFFGPGTRLTVL.

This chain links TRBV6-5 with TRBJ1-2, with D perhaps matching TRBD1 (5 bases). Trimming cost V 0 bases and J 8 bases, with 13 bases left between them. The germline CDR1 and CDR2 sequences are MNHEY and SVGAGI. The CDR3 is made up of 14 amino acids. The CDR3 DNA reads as TGTGCCAGCAGTTACTCGACCGCAGGGATGGGCTACACCTTC. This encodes CASSYSTAGMGYTF.

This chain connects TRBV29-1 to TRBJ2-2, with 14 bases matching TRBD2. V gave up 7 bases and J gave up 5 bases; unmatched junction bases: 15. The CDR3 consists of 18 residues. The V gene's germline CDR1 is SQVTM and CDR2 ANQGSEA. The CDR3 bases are TGCAGCGCTCGACTAGCGGGGGGGGGTAGTTTTCGTACCGGGGAGCTGTTTTTT. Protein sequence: CSARLAGGGSFRTGELFF.

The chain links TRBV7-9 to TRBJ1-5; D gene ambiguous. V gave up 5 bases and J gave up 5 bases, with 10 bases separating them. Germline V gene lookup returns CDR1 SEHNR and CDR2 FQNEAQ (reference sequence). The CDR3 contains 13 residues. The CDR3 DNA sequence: TGTGCCAGCAGCCCGGGGTCCGATCAGCCCCAGCATTTT. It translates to CASSPGSDQPQHF.

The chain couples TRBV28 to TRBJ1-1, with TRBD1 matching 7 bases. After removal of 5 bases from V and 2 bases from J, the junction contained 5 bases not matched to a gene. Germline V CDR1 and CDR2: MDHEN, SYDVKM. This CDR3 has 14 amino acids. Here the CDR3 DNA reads TGTGCCAGCAGTCAAGACAGGGTCAACACTGAAGCTTTCTTT. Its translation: CASSQDRVNTEAFF.

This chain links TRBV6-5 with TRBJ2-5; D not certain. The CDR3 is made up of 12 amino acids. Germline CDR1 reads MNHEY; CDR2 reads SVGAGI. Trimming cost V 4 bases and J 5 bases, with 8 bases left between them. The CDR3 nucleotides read TGTGCCAGCAGTTTCTCCGGGGAGACCCAGTACTTC. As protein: CASSFSGETQYF.

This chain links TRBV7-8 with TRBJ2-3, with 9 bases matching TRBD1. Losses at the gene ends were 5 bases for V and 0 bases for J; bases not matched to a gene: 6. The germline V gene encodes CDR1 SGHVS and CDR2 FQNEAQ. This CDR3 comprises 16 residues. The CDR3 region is CASSGDRALSTDTQYF. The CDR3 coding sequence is TGTGCCAGCAGCGGGGACAGGGCCCTTAGCACAGATACGCAGTATTTT.

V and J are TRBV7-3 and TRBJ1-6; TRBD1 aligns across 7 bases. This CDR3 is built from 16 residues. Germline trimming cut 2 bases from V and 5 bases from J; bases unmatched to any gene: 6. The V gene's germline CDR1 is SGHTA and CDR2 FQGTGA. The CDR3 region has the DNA TGTGCCAGCAGCTTATCGACTGGGACAGATAATTCACCCCTCCACTTT. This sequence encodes CASSLSTGTDNSPLHF. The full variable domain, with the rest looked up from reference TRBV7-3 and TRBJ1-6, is GAGVSQTPSNKVTEKGKYVELRCDPISGHTALYWYRQSLGQGPEFLIYFQGTGAADDSGLPNDRFFAVRPEGSVSTLKIQRTERGDSAVYLCASSLSTGTDNSPLHFGNGTRLTVT.

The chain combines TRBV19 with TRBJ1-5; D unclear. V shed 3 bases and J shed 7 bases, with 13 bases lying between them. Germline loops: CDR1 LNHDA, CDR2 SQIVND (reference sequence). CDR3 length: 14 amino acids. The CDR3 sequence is CASSIAGSRQPQHF. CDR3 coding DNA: TGTGCCAGTAGTATCGCGGGGTCCCGGCAGCCCCAGCATTTT.

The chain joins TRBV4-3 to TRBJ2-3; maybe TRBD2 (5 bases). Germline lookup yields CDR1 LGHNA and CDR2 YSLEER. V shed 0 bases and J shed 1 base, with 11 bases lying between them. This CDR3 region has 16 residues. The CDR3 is CASSQDEGWGTDTQYF. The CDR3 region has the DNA TGCGCCAGCAGCCAAGATGAGGGCTGGGGCACAGATACGCAGTATTTT.

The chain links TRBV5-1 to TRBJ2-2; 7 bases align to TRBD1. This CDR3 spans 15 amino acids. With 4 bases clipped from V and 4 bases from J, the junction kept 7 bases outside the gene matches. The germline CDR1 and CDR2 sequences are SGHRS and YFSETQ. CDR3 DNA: TGCGCCAGCAGCCGAGACAGGGTCGGCACCGGGGAGCTGTTTTTT. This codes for CASSRDRVGTGELFF.

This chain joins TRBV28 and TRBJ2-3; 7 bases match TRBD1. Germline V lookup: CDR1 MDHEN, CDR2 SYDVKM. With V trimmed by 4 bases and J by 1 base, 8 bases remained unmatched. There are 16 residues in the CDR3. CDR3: CASSSPQGSGTDTQYF. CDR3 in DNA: TGTGCCAGCAGTTCCCCACAGGGGTCAGGCACAGATACGCAGTATTTT.

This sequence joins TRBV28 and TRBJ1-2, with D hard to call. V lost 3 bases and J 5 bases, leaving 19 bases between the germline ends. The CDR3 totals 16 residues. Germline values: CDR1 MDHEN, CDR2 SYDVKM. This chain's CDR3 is CASSFPTPGVGYGYTF. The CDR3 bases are TGTGCCAGCAGTTTCCCGACGCCGGGAGTGGGGTATGGCTACACCTTC.

The CDR3 loop is CSVRQGEETQYF. The CDR3 bases are TGCAGCGTCCGACAGGGGGAGGAGACCCAGTACTTC. This sequence joins TRBV29-1 and TRBJ2-5, with 9 positions matching TRBD1. Germline loops: CDR1 SQVTM, CDR2 ANQGSEA. The CDR3 covers 12 residues. Trimming at V came to 6 bases and at J to 5 bases, leaving 4 bases not matched to a gene.

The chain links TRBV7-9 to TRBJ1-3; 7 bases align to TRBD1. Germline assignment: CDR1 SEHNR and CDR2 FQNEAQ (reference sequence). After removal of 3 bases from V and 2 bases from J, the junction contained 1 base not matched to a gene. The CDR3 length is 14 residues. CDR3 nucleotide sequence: TGTGCCAGCAGCTTTGGGACAGCTGGAAACACCATATATTTT. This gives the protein CASSFGTAGNTIYF.

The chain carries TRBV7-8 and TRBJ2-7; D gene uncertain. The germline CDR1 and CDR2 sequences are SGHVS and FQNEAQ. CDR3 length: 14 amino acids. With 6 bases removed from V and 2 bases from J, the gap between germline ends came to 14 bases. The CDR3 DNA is TGTGCCAGCAGATCATTAGTTGGGGCCTACGAGCAGTACGTC. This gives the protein CASRSLVGAYEQYV.

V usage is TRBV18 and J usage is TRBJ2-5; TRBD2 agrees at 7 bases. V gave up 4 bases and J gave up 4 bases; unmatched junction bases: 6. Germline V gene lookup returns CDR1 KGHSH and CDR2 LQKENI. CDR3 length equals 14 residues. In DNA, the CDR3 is TGTGCCAGCTCACAGCGACTAGCAGGAGAGACCCAGTACTTC. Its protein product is CASSQRLAGETQYF.

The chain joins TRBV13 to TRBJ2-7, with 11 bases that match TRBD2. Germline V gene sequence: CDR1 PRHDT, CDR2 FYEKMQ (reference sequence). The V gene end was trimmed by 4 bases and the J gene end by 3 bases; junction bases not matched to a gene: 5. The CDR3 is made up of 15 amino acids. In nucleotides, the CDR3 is TGTGCCAGCAGCTCACCTAGCGGGGGGATCTACGAGCAGTACTTC. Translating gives CASSSPSGGIYEQYF.

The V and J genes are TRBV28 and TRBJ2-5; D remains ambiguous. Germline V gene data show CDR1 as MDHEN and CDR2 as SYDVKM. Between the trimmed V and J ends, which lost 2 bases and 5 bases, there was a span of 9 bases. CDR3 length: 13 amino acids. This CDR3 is CASSLLSGETQYF. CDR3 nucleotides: TGTGCCAGCAGTTTACTGTCCGGGGAGACCCAGTACTTC.